One and the same sample provided the 8 T cell receptor beta chains below, sequenced in a study of CD8+ T cells in alopecia areata. Extracted RNA was reverse transcribed, and the resulting cDNA served as sequencing template. TCRdb's copy holds only in-frame clones and misses some; the assay was immunoSEQ multiplex PCR. The table has 200,000 to 250,000 clones, about 61% seen once. Specimen: CD8+ T cells sorted from blood. The receptor set was obtained from a human donor in good health.

The chain carries TRBV4-1 and TRBJ2-5; D is ambiguous. Germline CDR1 is MGHRA and CDR2 is YSYEKL. The CDR3 consists of 13 residues. The V end was cut by 4 bases, the J end by 5 bases, with 11 bases between. This CDR3 is CASSLPGGETQYF. As DNA, the CDR3 is TGCGCCAGCAGCCTCCCCGGTGGGGAGACCCAGTACTTC.

The CDR3 coding sequence is TGTGCCAGCAGCTCCTTGCGACCGGGACAGGGGAACGGGGAGCTGTTTTTT. This codes for CASSSLRPGQGNGELFF. The rearrangement links TRBV7-9 to TRBJ2-2, with TRBD1 matching over 10 bases. The CDR3 sequence is 17 residues long. V gave up 4 bases and J gave up 7 bases; unmatched junction bases: 12. The germline CDR1 and CDR2 sequences are SEHNR and FQNEAQ (reference sequence).

This clone has more than one count but fewer than ten. CDR3 protein: CASSLEWQQETQYF. The CDR3 nucleotides are TGCGCCAGCAGCTTGGAATGGCAGCAAGAGACCCAGTACTTC. V usage is TRBV5-1 and J usage is TRBJ2-5; D unclear. CDR1 is SGHRS, CDR2 YFSETQ, per germline. The CDR3 covers 14 residues. V lost 0 bases to trimming and J lost 2 bases, with 8 bases between them.

The V gene is TRBV19, the J gene TRBJ2-7; possible D gene TRBD2, 6 bases. Germline V gene sequence: CDR1 LNHDA, CDR2 SQIVND (reference sequence). The CDR3 length is 11 residues. The V and J ends lost 6 bases and 7 bases respectively, with 10 bases between them. The CDR3 region is CASSLGGEQYF. The CDR3 DNA reads TGTGCCAGTAGCCTGGGAGGTGAGCAGTACTTC.

This clone turned up a few times. The chain has TRBV4-1 and TRBJ2-7; D is uncertain. V gave up 4 bases and J gave up 3 bases, with 13 bases separating them. The CDR3 consists of 14 residues. The germline gives CDR1 MGHRA, CDR2 YSYEKL. The CDR3 nucleotides read TGCGCCAGCAGCCGCATAGGGAAGGGCTACGAGCAGTACTTC. Translating gives CASSRIGKGYEQYF.

This chain uses TRBV9 with TRBJ2-1; 7 nucleotides line up with TRBD2. Unmatched junction bases numbered 7, after V lost 5 bases and J lost 2 bases. The CDR3 loop spans 15 amino acids. The V gene's germline CDR1 is SGDLS and CDR2 YYNGEE. The CDR3 sequence is CASSYGGRTYNEQFF. Written as DNA, the CDR3 is TGTGCCAGCAGTTACGGGGGGAGGACCTACAATGAGCAGTTCTTC.

This clone was observed a few times. In nucleotides, the CDR3 is TGTGCCAGCAGCTTCATAGGGAACACTGAAGCTTTCTTT. This gives the protein CASSFIGNTEAFF. This sequence joins TRBV13 and TRBJ1-1; D not certain. CDR1 is PRHDT, CDR2 FYEKMQ, per germline (reference sequence). V was pared by 3 bases and J by 1 base, with 6 bases between. The CDR3 totals 13 residues.

The chain combines TRBV4-1 with TRBJ2-1; 9 nucleotides line up with TRBD2. The germline CDR1 and CDR2 sequences are MGHRA and YSYEKL. The CDR3 loop spans 16 amino acids. Trimming took 4 bases from V and 8 from J; bases not matched to a gene: 12. Here the CDR3 DNA reads TGCGCCAGCAGCCTTGTGGGGGAGCGGGGGGCACATGAGCAGTTCTTC. Protein sequence: CASSLVGERGAHEQFF.